The 30 T cell receptor beta chains presented below share a single source sample, sequenced in a study of cytotoxic CD8 clonotypes in ibrutinib-treated CLL. Libraries were prepared by immunoSEQ multiplex PCR; TCRdb keeps only in-frame clonotypes and omits some of them. The table shows around 130,000 clones, with around four fifths occurring only once. The source was PBMCs, collected after 24 months of ibrutinib treatment. The receptors originated from a human donor with chronic lymphocytic leukemia.

The chain couples TRBV27 to TRBJ1-1, with D possibly TRBD1 on 5 matching bases. This CDR3 region has 15 residues. Germline V gene sequence: CDR1 MNHEY, CDR2 SMNVEV (reference sequence). V was trimmed by 3 bases and J by 0 bases, leaving 11 bases between them. This chain's CDR3 is CASSLEGRMNTEAFF. In DNA, the CDR3 is TGTGCCAGCAGTTTGGAGGGGCGTATGAACACTGAAGCTTTCTTT.

This clone was counted once. The genes are TRBV7-2 and TRBJ2-5; the D gene is possibly TRBD2 (5 bases). This CDR3 has 13 residues. The V and J ends lost 4 bases and 7 bases respectively, with 13 bases between them. Germline CDR1 is SGHTA and CDR2 is FQGNSA. The CDR3 nucleotides are TGTGCCAGCAGCTCGGACTCTCCAGGGACCCAGTACTTC. Protein product: CASSSDSPGTQYF. Full variable domain (missing parts from reference TRBV7-2 and TRBJ2-5): GAGVSQSPSNKVTEKGKDVELRCDPISGHTALYWYRQSLGQGLEFLIYFQGNSAPDKSGLPSDRFSAERTGGSVSTLTIQRTQQEDSAVYLCASSSDSPGTQYFGPGTRLLVL.

This chain connects TRBV18 to TRBJ1-2; TRBD1 agrees at 10 bases. V lost 0 bases, J lost 0 bases, and 10 bases stayed unmatched. There are 19 residues in the CDR3. The germline gives CDR1 KGHSH, CDR2 LQKENI. CDR3 sequence (DNA): TGTGCCAGCTCACCACCGGTTTGGGGACAGGGGAAATCTAACTATGGCTACACCTTC. This gives the protein CASSPPVWGQGKSNYGYTF.

This clone was observed a single time. The chain is built from TRBV7-2 and TRBJ2-7; D remains unclear. From germline, CDR1 is SGHTA and CDR2 FQGNSA. V was clipped by 1 base and J by 1 base, with 11 bases between them. This CDR3 is built from 15 residues. The CDR3 is CASSLEPVSSYEQYF. In nucleotides, the CDR3 is TGTGCCAGCAGCTTAGAACCGGTCAGTTCCTACGAGCAGTACTTC.

This sequence joins TRBV9 and TRBJ1-4, with D perhaps matching TRBD1 (6 bases). With 0 bases removed from V and 7 bases from J, the gap between germline ends came to 13 bases. This CDR3 is 15 amino acids long. Germline V lookup: CDR1 SGDLS, CDR2 YYNGEE. In DNA, the CDR3 is TGTGCCAGCAGCGTAGCTCTCGGGGGCACTGAAAAACTGTTTTTT. Residues: CASSVALGGTEKLFF.

The V call is TRBV5-1, the J call TRBJ1-1, with a tentative D call TRBD1 (6 bases). The CDR3 extends over 17 amino acids. Trimming removed 5 bases at V and 3 bases at J, with 23 bases between. Germline V lookup: CDR1 SGHRS, CDR2 YFSETQ. The CDR3 coding sequence is TGCGCCAGCAGTCTGGTGGTCACCGGGGGCGGGTACACTGAAGCTTTCTTT. Protein sequence: CASSLVVTGGGYTEAFF.

V gene TRBV10-3 combines with J gene TRBJ1-6, with no clear D. The CDR3 spans 13 residues. The germline gives CDR1 ENHRY, CDR2 SYGVKD. With 6 bases removed from V and 5 bases from J, the gap between germline ends came to 8 bases. The CDR3 reads CAIRDGDNSPLHF. The DNA of the CDR3 is TGTGCCATCAGGGACGGGGATAATTCACCCCTCCACTTT.

The chain couples TRBV28 to TRBJ1-1; D uncertain. The CDR3 runs to 13 residues. Trimming left V 4 bases short and J 1 base short, with 7 bases between. From germline, CDR1 is MDHEN and CDR2 SYDVKM. CDR3 protein: CASSSGKNTEAFF. The CDR3 coding sequence is TGTGCCAGCAGTTCCGGAAAGAACACTGAAGCTTTCTTT.

The J gene is TRBJ1-1, the V gene TRBV15, with D perhaps TRBD1 (5 bases). The CDR3 consists of 15 residues. CDR1 is LNHNV, CDR2 YYDKDF, per germline (reference sequence). The V gene lost 3 bases and the J gene lost 1 base, with 12 bases spanning the gap. The CDR3 region has the DNA TGTGCCACCAGCAGGGGCCGGGGCTGGAACACTGAAGCTTTCTTT. Its protein product is CATSRGRGWNTEAFF.

This clone was seen a handful of times. The V gene is TRBV30, the J gene TRBJ2-5; 9 bases are shared with TRBD1. CDR1 and CDR2 (germline): GTSNPN, SVGIG (reference sequence). This CDR3 comprises 16 residues. V was pared by 0 bases and J by 3 bases, with 8 bases of the junction left unmatched. The CDR3 DNA reads TGTGCCTGGAGTGTACGAGGGACAGGGATGAAAGAGACCCAGTACTTC. The encoded protein is CAWSVRGTGMKETQYF.

The sample holds one count of this clone. V is TRBV18 and J is TRBJ2-2, with D possibly matching TRBD1 (5 bases). Trimming removed 5 bases at V and 3 bases at J, with 16 bases between. CDR3 length: 16 amino acids. Germline CDR1 reads KGHSH; CDR2 reads LQKENI. The chain's CDR3 is CASSGIRVGDTGELFF. DNA of the CDR3: TGTGCCAGCTCAGGTATCAGGGTTGGCGACACCGGGGAGCTGTTTTTT.

Only a few counts were recorded for this clone. The J gene is TRBJ1-6, the V gene TRBV11-2; no clear D. This CDR3 comprises 15 residues. In germline, CDR1 is SGHAT, CDR2 FQNNGV. Trimming took off 4 bases at V and 7 bases at J, with 14 bases between the two ends. Written as DNA, the CDR3 is TGTGCCAGCAGCTCCACGGCGGGCACCAATTCACCCCTCCACTTT. Its protein product is CASSSTAGTNSPLHF.

V gene TRBV6-6 combines with J gene TRBJ1-2, with D possibly TRBD1 on 5 matching bases. V lost 3 bases, J lost 0 bases, and 8 bases lay in between. This CDR3 has 14 amino acids. CDR1 MNHNY and CDR2 SVGAGI come from the germline V gene (reference sequence). This CDR3 is CASSYDRSNYGYTF. The CDR3 nucleotides read TGTGCCAGCAGTTATGACAGATCTAACTATGGCTACACCTTC.

The chain's CDR3 is CASTVDRANQPQHF. Here the CDR3 DNA reads TGTGCCAGCACCGTCGACAGGGCAAATCAGCCCCAGCATTTT. The chain recombines TRBV6-6 with TRBJ1-5; 7 bases line up with TRBD1. The germline CDR1 and CDR2 sequences are MNHNY and SVGAGI (reference sequence). V lost 7 bases, J lost 4 bases, and 7 bases stayed unmatched. This CDR3 comprises 14 residues.

The chain has TRBV19 and TRBJ2-3; D remains ambiguous. This CDR3 is built from 14 residues. Germline-derived CDR1 and CDR2 are LNHDA and SQIVND (reference sequence). The germline V and J ends were trimmed by 5 bases and 6 bases, with 15 bases remaining between them. CDR3 DNA sequence: TGTGCCAGTAGTTCTTCAATGATCAGGGATACGCAGTATTTT. Translating gives CASSSSMIRDTQYF.

This clone was seen a few times. This rearrangement joins TRBV5-4 to TRBJ2-5; possibly TRBD1 or TRBD2 for D (6 bases each). The CDR3 extends over 13 amino acids. The germline gives CDR1 SGHNT, CDR2 YYREEE (reference sequence). Between the trimmed V and J ends, which lost 4 bases and 4 bases, there was a span of 11 bases. The DNA for the CDR3 is TGTGCCAGCAGCCCGGGGGCGGGAGAGACCCAGTACTTC. Amino acids: CASSPGAGETQYF.

The genes are TRBV2 and TRBJ2-1; D might be TRBD1 or TRBD2, each matching 5 bases. Germline lookup yields CDR1 SNHLY and CDR2 FYNNEI. V lost 3 bases, J lost 0 bases, and 6 bases lay in between. This CDR3 has 14 amino acids. The CDR3 spells CASSEGVSYNEQFF. The CDR3 nucleotides read TGTGCCAGCAGTGAGGGGGTCTCCTACAATGAGCAGTTCTTC.

J is TRBJ1-2 and V is TRBV11-2; D gene unclear. The length of the CDR3 is 13 residues. Germline V gene data show CDR1 as SGHAT and CDR2 as FQNNGV. The germline V and J ends were trimmed by 1 base and 4 bases, with 7 bases remaining between them. This chain's CDR3 is CASSLVAIYGYTF. The CDR3 bases are TGTGCCAGCAGCTTAGTGGCGATCTATGGCTACACCTTC.

This clone was observed a single time. V is TRBV4-3 and J is TRBJ2-3; D is ambiguous. This CDR3 is 13 amino acids long. Trimming shortened V by 1 base and J by 3 bases, and 5 bases separated the two germline ends. In germline, CDR1 is LGHNA, CDR2 YSLEER. The CDR3 bases are TGCGCCAGCAGCCAAGTCGTTACAGATACGCAGTATTTT. It translates to CASSQVVTDTQYF.

The V call is TRBV19, the J call TRBJ1-3; D not resolved. The CDR3 loop spans 15 amino acids. With 5 bases removed from V and 0 bases from J, the gap between germline ends came to 11 bases. In germline, CDR1 is LNHDA, CDR2 SQIVND (reference sequence). The CDR3 coding sequence is TGTGCCAGTAGTCCCCGGCCAGGCTCTGGAAACACCATATATTTT. Its translation is CASSPRPGSGNTIYF.

The chain has TRBV15 and TRBJ1-4; 7 nucleotides align to TRBD1. This CDR3 is 15 amino acids long. CDR1 and CDR2 from the germline V gene are LNHNV and YYDKDF (reference sequence). Trimming at V came to 0 bases and at J to 7 bases, leaving 5 bases not matched to a gene. The CDR3 loop is CATSRDKGASEKLFF. The CDR3 region has the DNA TGTGCCACCAGCAGAGATAAGGGGGCTTCTGAAAAACTGTTTTTT.

The V and J genes are TRBV7-2 and TRBJ1-1; D is undetermined. CDR3 length equals 15 residues. Germline V lookup: CDR1 SGHTA, CDR2 FQGNSA. V lost 5 bases to trimming and J lost 0 bases, with 13 bases between them. The CDR3 nucleotides read TGTGCCAGCAGCCCGCTTATGGGAGTGAACACTGAAGCTTTCTTT. Translated, it gives CASSPLMGVNTEAFF.

This clone has only a few counts. The gene calls are TRBV19 and TRBJ1-2; possibly TRBD1 for D (5 bases). Germline V gives CDR1 LNHDA, CDR2 SQIVND (reference sequence). V gave up 5 bases and J gave up 6 bases, with 22 bases separating them. There are 16 residues in the CDR3. CDR3 sequence reads: CASSLPSGRVIDGYTF. The CDR3 DNA reads as TGTGCCAGTAGTCTCCCGAGCGGCAGGGTTATCGATGGCTACACCTTC.

The V and J genes are TRBV6-6 and TRBJ1-5; TRBD1 is a possible D gene (6 bases). V shed 7 bases and J shed 4 bases, with 11 bases lying between them. CDR3 length: 13 residues. Germline V gene lookup returns CDR1 MNHNY and CDR2 SVGAGI (reference sequence). CDR3 amino acids: CASTGAGNQPQHF. In nucleotides, the CDR3 is TGTGCCAGCACGGGGGCGGGTAATCAGCCCCAGCATTTT.

The rearrangement links TRBV5-6 to TRBJ2-7; 9 bases align to TRBD1. The ends lost 3 bases at V and 9 bases at J; junction bases unmatched: 10. In germline, CDR1 is SGHDT, CDR2 YYEEEE. This CDR3 is built from 14 residues. The CDR3 protein is CASSSGTGISMQYF. The CDR3 DNA follows: TGTGCCAGCAGCTCCGGGACAGGGATTTCGATGCAGTACTTC. The entire variable domain, with the rest obtained from reference TRBV5-6 and TRBJ2-7, is as follows: DAGVTQSPTHLIKTRGQQVTLRCSPKSGHDTVSWYQQALGQGPQFIFQYYEEEERQRGNFPDRFSGHQFPNYSSELNVNALLLGDSALYLCASSSGTGISMQYFGPGTRLTVT.

The chain carries TRBV7-2 and TRBJ2-6; no firm D call. CDR3 length equals 15 residues. From germline, CDR1 is SGHTA and CDR2 FQGNSA. Trimming left V 6 bases short and J 1 base short, with 10 bases between. CDR3 sequence: CASRLAPSGANVLTF. The CDR3 DNA is TGTGCCAGCAGGTTGGCCCCGTCTGGGGCCAACGTCCTGACTTTC.

This clone was observed a single time. This rearrangement joins TRBV30 to TRBJ1-2; no clear D gene. The CDR3 runs to 11 residues. In germline, CDR1 is GTSNPN, CDR2 SVGIG (reference sequence). Trimming removed 0 bases at V and 5 bases at J, with 4 bases between. The CDR3 is CAWSVSYGYTF. In DNA, the CDR3 is TGTGCCTGGAGTGTAAGTTATGGCTACACCTTC.

A single count supports this clone. V is TRBV7-2 and J is TRBJ1-6, with 11 nucleotides matching TRBD1. This CDR3 region has 14 residues. V lost 5 bases and J lost 10; bases outside the gene matches: 4. Germline V gene data show CDR1 as SGHTA and CDR2 as FQGNSA. CDR3 in DNA: TGTGCCAGCAGCCGGGACAGGGGGTTGTCACCCCTCCACTTT. This translates into CASSRDRGLSPLHF.

The genes are TRBV30 and TRBJ1-4; a possible D gene is TRBD1 (5 bases). The CDR3 length is 14 residues. Germline V CDR1 and CDR2: GTSNPN, SVGIG (reference sequence). V gave up 0 bases and J gave up 7 bases, with 12 bases separating them. The CDR3 region is CAWSVRQSFEKLFF. The DNA for the CDR3 is TGTGCCTGGAGTGTCCGACAGTCTTTTGAAAAACTGTTTTTT. Filled out from reference TRBV30 and TRBJ1-4, the complete variable domain reads SQTIHQWPATLVQPVGSPLSLECTVEGTSNPNLYWYRQAAGRGLQLLFYSVGIGQISSEVPQNLSASRPQDRQFILSSKKLLLSDSGFYLCAWSVRQSFEKLFFGSGTQLSVL.

The V and J genes are TRBV6-6 and TRBJ1-5; unclear D gene. V was shortened by 2 bases and J by 8 bases, with 10 bases between the two germline ends. In germline, CDR1 is MNHNY, CDR2 SVGAGI (reference sequence). The CDR3 length is 13 residues. CDR3 amino acids: CASSYTQSEPQHF. DNA for the CDR3: TGTGCCAGCAGTTACACGCAGAGCGAGCCCCAGCATTTT.